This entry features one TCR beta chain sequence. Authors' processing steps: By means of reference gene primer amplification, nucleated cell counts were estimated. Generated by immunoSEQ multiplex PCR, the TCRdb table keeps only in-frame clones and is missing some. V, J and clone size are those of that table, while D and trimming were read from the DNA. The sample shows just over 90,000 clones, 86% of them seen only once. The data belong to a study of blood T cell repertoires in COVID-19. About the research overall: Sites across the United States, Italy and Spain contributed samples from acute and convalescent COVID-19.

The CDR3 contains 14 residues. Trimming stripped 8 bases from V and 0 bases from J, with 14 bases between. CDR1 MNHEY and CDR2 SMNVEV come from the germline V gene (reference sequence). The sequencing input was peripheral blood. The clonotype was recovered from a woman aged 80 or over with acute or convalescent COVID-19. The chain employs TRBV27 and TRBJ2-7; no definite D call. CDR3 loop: CASRQIGGSYEQYF. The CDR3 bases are TGTGCCAGCCGCCAGATAGGCGGCTCCTACGAGCAGTACTTC.